A single sample is the source of the 5 T cell receptor beta chains below, sequenced in a study of neoadjuvant nivolumab and ipilimumab in lung cancer. The method was immunoSEQ multiplex PCR; TCRdb's version includes in-frame clones alone and lacks a portion of them. The sample consists of about 29,000 clones, 83% of them appearing once. Sequencing used tumor tissue, obtained after neoadjuvant nivolumab, alone or with ipilimumab, at or shortly before surgery. The receptors were gathered from an adult with non-small cell lung cancer.

The chain links TRBV2 to TRBJ2-7, with a tentative D call TRBD1 (6 bases). The CDR3 spans 14 residues. CDR1 and CDR2 from the germline V gene are SNHLY and FYNNEI. Trimming shortened V by 4 bases and J by 0 bases, and 10 bases separated the two germline ends. The CDR3 spells CASSGTEISYEQYF. CDR3 nucleotides: TGTGCCAGCAGTGGGACAGAAATCTCCTACGAGCAGTACTTC.

The J gene is TRBJ2-7, the V gene TRBV7-2; 12 nucleotides align to TRBD2. The CDR3 sequence is 17 residues long. Germline V gene sequence: CDR1 SGHTA, CDR2 FQGNSA. V lost 4 bases to trimming and J lost 0 bases; unmatched junction nucleotides: 7. Here the CDR3 reads CASSSHWTSGDSYEQYF. The CDR3 DNA follows: TGTGCCAGCAGCTCCCACTGGACTAGCGGGGACTCCTACGAGCAGTACTTC.

The chain carries TRBV29-1 and TRBJ2-7; D possibly corresponds to TRBD1 (8 bases). CDR3 length equals 16 residues. Trimming removed 4 bases from V and 4 bases from J, with 23 bases in between. The germline V gene encodes CDR1 SQVTM and CDR2 ANQGSEA. The CDR3 is CSVVGGAGQAQYEQYF. The CDR3 nucleotides read TGCAGCGTTGTTGGGGGGGCGGGACAGGCTCAGTACGAGCAGTACTTC.

The gene calls are TRBV18 and TRBJ1-2; 8 bases align to TRBD1. The junction had 4 bases not matched to a gene; V was cut back by 2 bases and J by 2 bases. The CDR3 is 15 residues long. Germline CDR1 reads KGHSH; CDR2 reads LQKENI. Here the CDR3 DNA reads TGTGCCAGCTCACCAGGGACAGGACGGAACTATGGCTACACCTTC. Protein: CASSPGTGRNYGYTF.

This chain links TRBV7-6 with TRBJ2-3, with D tentatively TRBD2 (5 bases). The CDR3 is 16 amino acids. V was trimmed by 1 base and J by 2 bases, leaving 13 bases between them. Germline V gene sequence: CDR1 SGHVS, CDR2 FNYEAQ. Written as DNA, the CDR3 is TGTGCCAGCAGCTTAGGAGGGATCACACACACAGATACGCAGTATTTT. Amino acids: CASSLGGITHTDTQYF. Filled out from reference TRBV7-6 and TRBJ2-3, the complete variable domain reads GAGVSQSPRYKVTKRGQDVALRCDPISGHVSLYWYRQALGQGPEFLTYFNYEAQQDKSGLPNDRFSAERPEGSISTLTIQRTEQRDSAMYRCASSLGGITHTDTQYFGPGTRLTVL.